This TCR beta chain stems from a study of T cell repertoires in cytomegalovirus infection. Across the study: Newly reported HLA-C-restricted and thoroughly characterized HLA-B-restricted CMV epitopes were employed. Matching HLA type, along with CMV infection, was indicated by public TCR beta signatures. Findings of the study overall: Carriers of CMV plus the relevant HLA were identified by cumulative public TCR beta family frequency. Dominant in the ex vivo response were TCR beta clonotypes restricted by HLA-C and specific for CMV.

This clonotype has a handful of counts. Its antigen remains unidentified. Trimming removed 0 bases at V and 5 bases at J, with 13 bases between. The CDR3 totals 15 residues. Germline V gene lookup returns CDR1 SGHDT and CDR2 YYEEEE. TCRdb re-analysed the reads in MiXCR, keeping a single row per CDR3 protein. This table has about a million distinct CDR3 sequences, approximately 32% appearing once. The sequences come from cultured CD8+ T cells from PBMCs, collected from culture after CMV antigen stimulation. The chain employs TRBV5-6 and TRBJ2-3; D perhaps matches TRBD1 (5 bases). The clonotype originates from a human donor in good health (CMV status not recorded). Some clones in this sample may be carry-over from other donors' samples. CDR3 coding DNA: TGTGCCAGCAGCTTGGAAGCAGGGTTGGTAGATACGCAGTATTTT. Encoded protein: CASSLEAGLVDTQYF.